A single sample is the source of the 11 T cell receptor beta chains below, sequenced in a study of blood T cells in healthy people across ages. Next came a second PCR, run for about 7 to 11 cycles, which used a sample-barcoded 5' primer along with a J-beta primer mix. MiXCR, applied by TCRdb to the 5' RACE reads, yields one record per CDR3 protein. The sample yields roughly 1,500,000 distinct CDR3 sequences, roughly 40% seen once. The sequencing input was blood. These TCRs come from a woman in her late teens or twenties in good health.

This clonotype was found a few times. V and J are TRBV27 and TRBJ2-7; D assignment may be TRBD1 or TRBD2 (5 bases each). Germline V gives CDR1 MNHEY, CDR2 SMNVEV (reference sequence). Trimming pared 3 bases from V and 5 bases from J, leaving 14 bases between. This CDR3 region has 14 residues. The CDR3: CASSFGVEGNEQYF. The CDR3 DNA reads as TGTGCCAGCAGTTTTGGAGTCGAGGGGAACGAGCAGTACTTC.

The chain has TRBV7-9 and TRBJ2-1; D is unclear. The CDR3 has 12 residues. V lost 1 base and J 7 bases, leaving 5 bases between the germline ends. Germline loops: CDR1 SEHNR, CDR2 FQNEAQ (reference sequence). CDR3 amino acids: CASSLDKNEQFF. Here the CDR3 DNA reads TGTGCCAGCAGCTTAGACAAGAATGAGCAGTTCTTC.

The V gene is TRBV11-3, the J gene TRBJ1-2; the match to TRBD1 covers 7 bases. V shed 0 bases, J shed 1 base, and the junction held 5 bases outside the gene matches. The CDR3 contains 16 residues. CDR1 and CDR2 from the germline V gene are SGHNT and YENEEA. CDR3 amino acids: CASSLERGGHNYGYTF. In nucleotides, the CDR3 is TGTGCCAGCAGCTTAGAACGAGGGGGCCATAACTATGGCTACACCTTC.

This clonotype occurred a few times. This chain connects TRBV29-1 to TRBJ2-5; either TRBD1 or TRBD2 may supply D (6 bases each). CDR1 is SQVTM and CDR2 is ANQGSEA in the germline V gene. V lost 5 bases, J lost 4 bases, and 14 bases lay in between. CDR3 size: 13 residues. The CDR3 DNA reads as TGCAGCGTTCTATGGGGGGCAGGAGAGACCCAGTACTTC. Amino acid sequence: CSVLWGAGETQYF.

The chain links TRBV6-1 to TRBJ1-1; D unresolved. This CDR3 region has 14 residues. Trimming took 4 bases from V and 4 from J, leaving 13 bases between them. Germline loops: CDR1 MNHNS, CDR2 SASEGT. DNA for the CDR3: TGTGCCAGCAGTGCCACCCCAATCGTCACTGAAGCTTTCTTT. Amino acids: CASSATPIVTEAFF.

The chain recombines TRBV20-1 with TRBJ1-4; D call uncertain. Germline V gives CDR1 DFQATT, CDR2 SNEGSKA (reference sequence). This CDR3 has 14 residues. The ends were cut back, 5 bases at V and 1 base at J, with 11 bases in the middle. Here the CDR3 reads CSALSDLTNEKLFF. The CDR3 DNA is TGCAGTGCTCTTTCAGATTTAACTAATGAAAAACTGTTTTTT.

The gene calls are TRBV28 and TRBJ2-4, with D possibly called TRBD1 or TRBD2 (5 bases each). Germline V gene sequence: CDR1 MDHEN, CDR2 SYDVKM. The CDR3 has 14 amino acids. V dropped 7 bases and J dropped 5 bases, with 15 bases sitting between them. CDR3 residues: CASTRDRWENIQYF. The CDR3 DNA is TGTGCCAGCACCAGGGACCGATGGGAAAACATTCAGTACTTC.

The CDR3 sequence is CASSQVGTGVNTGELFF. The CDR3 nucleotides are TGCGCCAGCAGCCAAGTCGGGACAGGCGTTAACACCGGGGAGCTGTTTTTT. The rearrangement links TRBV4-1 to TRBJ2-2; 8 bases map to TRBD1. Germline V gene data show CDR1 as MGHRA and CDR2 as YSYEKL. The V segment lost 1 base and the J segment 2 bases; nucleotides outside the gene matches: 6. The CDR3 has 17 amino acids.

The rearrangement links TRBV20-1 to TRBJ2-3; no reliable D call. Per the germline V gene, CDR1 is DFQATT and CDR2 is SNEGSKA (reference sequence). V shed 6 bases and J shed 4 bases, with 14 bases lying between them. This CDR3 region has 13 residues. CDR3 nucleotides: TGCAGTGCCCCGTCGGGCCCCGCAGATACGCAGTATTTT. This gives the protein CSAPSGPADTQYF.

This clonotype was detected only once. The V gene is TRBV20-1, the J gene TRBJ1-1; D gene unclear. Germline values: CDR1 DFQATT, CDR2 SNEGSKA (reference sequence). The CDR3 has 11 residues. V lost 1 base and J lost 5, with 5 bases in between. The CDR3: CSARGSTEAFF. In DNA, the CDR3 is TGCAGTGCTAGAGGGAGTACTGAAGCTTTCTTT.

The J gene is TRBJ2-4, the V gene TRBV30, with D perhaps TRBD2 (7 bases). The CDR3 runs to 11 residues. Germline lookup yields CDR1 GTSNPN and CDR2 SVGIG (reference sequence). The CDR3 nucleotides are TGTGCGGGGGGGGCGGGAAAAGAGCAGTACTTC. The encoded protein is CAGGAGKEQYF.